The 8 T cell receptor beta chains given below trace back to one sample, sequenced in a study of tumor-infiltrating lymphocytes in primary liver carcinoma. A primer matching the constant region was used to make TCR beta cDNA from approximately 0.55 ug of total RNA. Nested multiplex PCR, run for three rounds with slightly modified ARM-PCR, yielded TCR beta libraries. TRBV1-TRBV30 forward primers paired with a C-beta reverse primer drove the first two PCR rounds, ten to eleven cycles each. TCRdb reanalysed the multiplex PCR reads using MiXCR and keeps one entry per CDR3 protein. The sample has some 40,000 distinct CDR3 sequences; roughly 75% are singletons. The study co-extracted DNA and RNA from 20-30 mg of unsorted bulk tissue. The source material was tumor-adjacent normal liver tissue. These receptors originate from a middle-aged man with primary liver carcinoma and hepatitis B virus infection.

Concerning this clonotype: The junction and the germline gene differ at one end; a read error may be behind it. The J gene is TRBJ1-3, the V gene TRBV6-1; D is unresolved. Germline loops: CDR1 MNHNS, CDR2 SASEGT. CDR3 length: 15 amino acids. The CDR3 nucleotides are TGTGCCAGCAGTGAGCAGGACGGCCCTGGAAACACCGTATATTTT. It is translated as CASSEQDGPGNTVYF.

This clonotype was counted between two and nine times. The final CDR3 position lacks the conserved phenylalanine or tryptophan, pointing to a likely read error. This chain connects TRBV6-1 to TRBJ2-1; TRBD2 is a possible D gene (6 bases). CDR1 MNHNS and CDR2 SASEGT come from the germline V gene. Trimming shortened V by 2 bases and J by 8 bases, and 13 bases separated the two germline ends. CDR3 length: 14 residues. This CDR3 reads CASSETPRGDEQFL. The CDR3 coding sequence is TGTGCCAGCAGTGAAACGCCGCGGGGAGATGAGCAGTTCTTA.

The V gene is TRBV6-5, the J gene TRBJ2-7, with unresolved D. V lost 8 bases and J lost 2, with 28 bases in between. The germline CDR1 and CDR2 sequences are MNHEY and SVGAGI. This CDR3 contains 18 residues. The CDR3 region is CASVYKGPATSTPYEQYF. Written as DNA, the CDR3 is TGTGCCAGCGTTTACAAGGGCCCTGCCACTTCGACACCCTACGAGCAGTACTTC.

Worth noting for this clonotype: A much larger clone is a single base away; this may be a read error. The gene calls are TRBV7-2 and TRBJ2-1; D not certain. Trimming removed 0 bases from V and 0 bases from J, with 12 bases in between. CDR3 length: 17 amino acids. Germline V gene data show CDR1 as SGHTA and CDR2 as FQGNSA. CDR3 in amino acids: CASSLALAGSSYNEQFF. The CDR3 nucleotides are TGTGCCAGCAGCTTAGCGCTGGCCGGTAGCTCCTACAATGAGCAGTTCTTC.

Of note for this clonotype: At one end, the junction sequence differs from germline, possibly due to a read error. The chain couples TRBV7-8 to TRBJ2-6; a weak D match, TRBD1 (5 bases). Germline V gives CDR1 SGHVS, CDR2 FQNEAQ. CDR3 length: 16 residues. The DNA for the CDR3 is TGTGCCAGCTGCTCCCCCGATGGCTCTGGGGCCAACGCCCTGACTTTC. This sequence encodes CASCSPDGSGANALTF.

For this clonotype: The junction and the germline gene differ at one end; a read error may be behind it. The CDR3 loop is CASSHEGVLYTEAFF. For the CDR3, the DNA is TGTGCCAGCAGCCATGAGGGTGTGCTGTACACTGAAGCCTTCTTT. V and J are TRBV5-5 and TRBJ1-1; D remains ambiguous. Germline V gene data show CDR1 as SGHKS and CDR2 as YYEKEE (reference sequence). The CDR3 totals 15 residues.

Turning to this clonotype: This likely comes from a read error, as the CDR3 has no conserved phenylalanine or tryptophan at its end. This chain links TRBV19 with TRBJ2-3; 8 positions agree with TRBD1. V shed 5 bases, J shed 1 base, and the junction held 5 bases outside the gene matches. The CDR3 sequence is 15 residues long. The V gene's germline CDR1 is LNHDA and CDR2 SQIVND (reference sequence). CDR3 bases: TGTGCCAGTAGTTCCGGGACAGGAGGCACAGATACGCAGTATTTA. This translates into CASSSGTGGTDTQYL.

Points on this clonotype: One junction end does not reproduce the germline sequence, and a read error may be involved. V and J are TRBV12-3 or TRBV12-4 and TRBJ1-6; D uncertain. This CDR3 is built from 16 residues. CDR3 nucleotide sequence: TGCGCCAGCTGCGACTCCCCCGGGATACCAGATTCACCCCTCCACTTT. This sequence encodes CASCDSPGIPDSPLHF.